In its sample, the clone carrying this TCR beta chain was seen a few times. Antigen: not known. CDR1 MNHEY and CDR2 SVGAGI come from the germline V gene. This CDR3 contains 13 residues. V was shortened by 10 bases and J by 5 bases, with 14 bases between the two germline ends. PCR was performed a second time for roughly 7 to 12 cycles using a sample-barcoded 5' primer and a J-beta primer mix. TCRdb independently ran MiXCR on the 5' RACE reads; one entry per CDR3 protein. The data show approximately 780,000 distinct CDR3 sequences, 25% to 30% seen once. The sample is drawn from a study of blood T cells in healthy people across ages. The study, taken as a whole, reports: Naive CD4+ cells and diversity were both higher in long-lived donors than in aged donors.

This sample also belongs to another study, concerning T cells of mothers and their children. According to that study: Researchers put all of the extracted RNA into cDNA synthesis, using approximately 1.5 ug per 15 ul.

This sequence originates from a boy younger than 18 in good health. The sample taken for sequencing was blood. The V and J genes are TRBV6-5 and TRBJ1-4, with a possible D match to TRBD1 (6 bases). Written as DNA, the CDR3 is TGTGCCACCGGGGGCGGTGGGAATGAAAAACTGTTTTTT. Its translation is CATGGGGNEKLFF.